The 7 T cell receptor beta chains given below trace back to one sample, sequenced in a study of identifying expanded T cells in peripheral blood. This table comes from immunoSEQ multiplex PCR, and its TCRdb copy is limited to in-frame clones, with some not included. The table shows about 100,000 clones, with around 88% occurring only once. Source material: blood. The receptors come from a person aged 18 to 75 in good health.

This clone is labeled medium-sized. V is TRBV4-3 and J is TRBJ1-6; D not certain. The germline V and J ends were trimmed by 0 bases and 3 bases, with 9 bases remaining between them. The CDR3 loop spans 16 amino acids. CDR1 LGHNA and CDR2 YSLEER come from the germline V gene. The chain's CDR3 is CASSQDQDYYNSPLHF. Written as DNA, the CDR3 is TGCGCCAGCAGCCAAGATCAGGACTACTATAATTCACCCCTCCACTTT.

This rearrangement joins TRBV6-5 to TRBJ2-3; D is unclear. CDR1 is MNHEY and CDR2 is SVGAGI in the germline V gene. The CDR3 has 14 amino acids. V shed 6 bases and J shed 2 bases, with 12 bases lying between them. In DNA, the CDR3 is TGTGCCAGCAGCCCGACCGTGGTCACAGATACGCAGTATTTT. This gives the protein CASSPTVVTDTQYF.

The chain links TRBV6-1 to TRBJ2-1, with D possibly TRBD1 on 7 matching bases. Trimming took 6 bases from V and 15 from J, leaving 21 bases between them. Germline V gene data show CDR1 as MNHNS and CDR2 as SASEGT. The CDR3 totals 13 residues. For the CDR3, the DNA is TGTGCCAGCAGGGACTACAGGGGCAAGGGGCCGTTCTTC. It encodes CASRDYRGKGPFF.

The CDR3 nucleotides read TGTGCCAGCAGCTCAGGACGGTCAGGCAATTCACCCCTCCACTTT. This encodes CASSSGRSGNSPLHF. This sequence joins TRBV11-2 and TRBJ1-6; no reliable D call. Germline CDR1 and CDR2: SGHAT and FQNNGV. The CDR3 is 15 amino acids. V dropped 4 bases and J dropped 7 bases, with 14 bases sitting between them.

The CDR3 bases are TGTGCCAGCAGCTCCAGCGGACAGGGGGCCATGAACACTGAAGCTTTCTTT. It specifies CASSSSGQGAMNTEAFF. J is TRBJ1-1 and V is TRBV21-1; whether TRBD1, the table's D call, matches the DNA was not checked. TRBV21-1 is a known pseudogene. CDR3 length equals 17 residues.

CDR3 coding DNA: TGTGCCAGCAGTGCCCGGGGGGGACAGTCCTACAATGAGCAGTTCTTC. Amino acids: CASSARGGQSYNEQFF. The V call is TRBV6-6, the J call TRBJ2-1; the D gene is possibly TRBD2 (8 bases). Per germline, CDR1 MNHNY and CDR2 SVGAGI (reference sequence). The CDR3 is 16 amino acids. Trimming took off 5 bases at V and 1 base at J, with 15 bases between the two ends.

The rearrangement uses TRBV6-5 and TRBJ1-3, with D possibly TRBD1 on 6 matching bases. This CDR3 spans 12 amino acids. CDR1 and CDR2 (germline): MNHEY, SVGAGI. Trimming cost V 8 bases and J 11 bases, with 16 bases left between them. The CDR3 DNA reads as TGTGCCAGCGCAGTTACCGGGGGGCCCATATATTTT. This codes for CASAVTGGPIYF.